This entry lists 28 T cell receptor beta chains sequenced from one sample in a study of cytomegalovirus exposure and HLA in healthy donors. In the PCR, 60 Vbeta and 13 Jbeta primers were used. Assay: immunoSEQ multiplex PCR; the TCRdb copy retains only in-frame clones and omits some. The repertoire holds over 150,000 clones, with 77% as singletons. Sequenced sample: PBMCs. All receptors derive from a man under 40 in good health and CMV-seropositive.

V gene TRBV10-3 combines with J gene TRBJ2-7; 12 nucleotides match TRBD1. V shed 7 bases and J 6 bases; nucleotides not matched to a gene: 7. Germline CDR1 and CDR2: ENHRY and SYGVKD. The CDR3 runs to 14 residues. The CDR3 is CAINPGQGAGEQYF. CDR3 sequence (DNA): TGTGCCATCAACCCGGGACAGGGGGCTGGCGAGCAGTACTTC.

The chain uses TRBV25-1 and TRBJ1-2, with 7 bases lining up with TRBD1. V shed 2 bases and J 0 bases; nucleotides not matched to a gene: 3. This CDR3 has 15 residues. CDR1 MGHDK and CDR2 SYGVNS come from the germline V gene. The CDR3 region is CASSELGGANYGYTF. The CDR3 DNA reads TGTGCCAGCAGTGAACTAGGGGGCGCTAACTATGGCTACACCTTC.

This clone was seen just once. The chain recombines TRBV5-6 with TRBJ2-5; TRBD1 matches at 10 bases. Looked up from germline, CDR1 is SGHDT and CDR2 is YYEEEE. CDR3 size: 13 residues. After removal of 5 bases from V and 4 bases from J, the junction contained 2 bases not matched to a gene. CDR3 nucleotide sequence: TGTGCCAGCAGGAGGACAGGGGGAGAGACCCAGTACTTC. Amino acids: CASRRTGGETQYF.

This clone has a single count. The chain couples TRBV7-2 to TRBJ2-7; the match to TRBD1 covers 11 bases. The V segment lost 2 bases and the J segment 5 bases; nucleotides outside the gene matches: 11. The germline gives CDR1 SGHTA, CDR2 FQGNSA. The CDR3 covers 17 residues. The CDR3 is CASSLTMPGQGVNEQYF. The CDR3 coding sequence is TGTGCCAGCAGCTTAACTATGCCGGGACAGGGGGTCAACGAGCAGTACTTC.

The chain combines TRBV10-3 with TRBJ2-5, with a possible D match to TRBD2 (5 bases). CDR3 length: 13 residues. The V and J ends lost 3 bases and 1 base respectively, with 6 bases between them. Germline V lookup: CDR1 ENHRY, CDR2 SYGVKD. The CDR3 reads CAISERGQETQYF. The CDR3, as DNA: TGTGCCATCAGTGAACGGGGCCAAGAGACCCAGTACTTC.

The chain joins TRBV5-1 to TRBJ1-6; 8 bases are shared with TRBD1. Germline CDR1 is SGHRS and CDR2 is YFSETQ. The trim removed 5 bases at V and 9 bases at J, leaving 7 bases unmatched. The CDR3 contains 14 residues. The CDR3 DNA follows: TGCGCCAGCAGACCCGACAGGGGAAGTTCACCCCTCCACTTT. This codes for CASRPDRGSSPLHF.

The gene calls are TRBV2 and TRBJ2-7; 7 positions match TRBD1. CDR3 length equals 14 residues. Germline V gene sequence: CDR1 SNHLY, CDR2 FYNNEI. Trimming removed 6 bases from V and 5 bases from J; junction bases left unmatched: 10. The CDR3 protein is CASREIRDSHEQYF. The CDR3 DNA is TGTGCCAGCAGGGAGATCCGGGACAGCCACGAGCAGTACTTC.

This clone was counted a few times. J is TRBJ1-4 and V is TRBV28, with 7 bases matching TRBD1. With V trimmed by 5 bases and J by 5 bases, 8 bases remained unmatched. This CDR3 region has 15 residues. Germline V gene lookup returns CDR1 MDHEN and CDR2 SYDVKM. Here the CDR3 DNA reads TGTGCCAGCAGTCCCCGGACAGGATTAAATGAAAAACTGTTTTTT. This translates into CASSPRTGLNEKLFF.

V and J are TRBV5-6 and TRBJ1-6; TRBD1 matches 10 bases. CDR3 length: 15 residues. J gave up 9 bases and V 2 bases, and 5 bases lay outside the gene matches. Germline assignment: CDR1 SGHDT and CDR2 YYEEEE. CDR3: CASSLRQGASSPLHF. In DNA, the CDR3 is TGTGCCAGCAGCTTAAGACAGGGGGCGAGTTCACCCCTCCACTTT. Filled out from reference TRBV5-6 and TRBJ1-6, the complete variable domain reads DAGVTQSPTHLIKTRGQQVTLRCSPKSGHDTVSWYQQALGQGPQFIFQYYEEEERQRGNFPDRFSGHQFPNYSSELNVNALLLGDSALYLCASSLRQGASSPLHFGNGTRLTVT.

The chain recombines TRBV27 with TRBJ2-7; 10 bases fit TRBD2. J lost 0 bases, V lost 5 bases, and 4 bases had no gene match. This CDR3 is built from 15 residues. Germline V gives CDR1 MNHEY, CDR2 SMNVEV (reference sequence). The CDR3 nucleotides are TGTGCCAGCAGTCCACTAGCGGGGAGCTCCTACGAGCAGTACTTC. Residues: CASSPLAGSSYEQYF.

V usage is TRBV9 and J usage is TRBJ2-5; possible D gene TRBD1, 6 bases. Germline CDR1 reads SGDLS; CDR2 reads YYNGEE. With 5 bases removed from V and 0 bases from J, the gap between germline ends came to 8 bases. The CDR3 runs 13 residues. The CDR3 reads CASRRTDQETQYF. CDR3 nucleotides: TGTGCCAGCAGACGGACAGACCAAGAGACCCAGTACTTC.

The V and J genes are TRBV5-1 and TRBJ2-7; 7 bases line up with TRBD2. The CDR3 length is 13 residues. V shed 7 bases and J 2 bases; nucleotides not matched to a gene: 6. The germline V gene has CDR1 SGHRS and CDR2 YFSETQ. The CDR3 spells CASQMAGAYEQYF. As DNA, the CDR3 is TGCGCCAGCCAAATGGCGGGGGCCTACGAGCAGTACTTC.

CDR3 sequence reads: CASSPDGARTYEQYF. The CDR3 DNA is TGTGCCAGCAGCCCCGATGGGGCTCGGACCTACGAGCAGTACTTC. V and J are TRBV9 and TRBJ2-7; D perhaps matches TRBD1 (5 bases). The V and J ends lost 4 bases and 2 bases respectively, with 16 bases between them. The CDR3 has 15 amino acids. Per germline, CDR1 SGDLS and CDR2 YYNGEE.

This rearrangement joins TRBV5-6 to TRBJ1-2; 9 bases are a match to TRBD1. V lost 1 base, J lost 7 bases, and 11 bases stayed unmatched. The CDR3 contains 16 residues. Germline V gene data show CDR1 as SGHDT and CDR2 as YYEEEE. This chain's CDR3 is CASSLLGQGVGGGYTF. The CDR3 coding sequence is TGTGCCAGCAGCTTGTTGGGACAGGGTGTGGGTGGTGGCTACACCTTC.

The table lists this clone with a few counts. This sequence joins TRBV5-1 and TRBJ1-2; 10 bases are a match to TRBD1. V was pared by 0 bases and J by 3 bases, with 2 bases of the junction left unmatched. The germline V gene has CDR1 SGHRS and CDR2 YFSETQ. CDR3 length: 15 residues. CDR3: CASSLAGTGDYGYTF. DNA for the CDR3: TGCGCCAGCAGCTTGGCCGGGACAGGGGACTATGGCTACACCTTC.

This chain uses TRBV4-1 with TRBJ1-2, with D possibly TRBD1 on 5 matching bases. The CDR3 has 14 residues. Per germline, CDR1 MGHRA and CDR2 YSYEKL. V was cut by 7 bases and J by 1 base, with 13 bases left in between. Written as DNA, the CDR3 is TGCGCCAGCACCCCGACAGTAGGTAACTATGGCTACACCTTC. Protein product: CASTPTVGNYGYTF.

The chain recombines TRBV29-1 with TRBJ1-6; tentative D call: TRBD1 (6 bases). V shed 6 bases and J shed 8 bases, with 14 bases lying between them. The CDR3 has 13 residues. From germline, CDR1 is SQVTM and CDR2 ANQGSEA. CDR3 in DNA: TGCAGCGTATCAACAGGGATGGATTCACCCCTCCACTTT. It specifies CSVSTGMDSPLHF.

This rearrangement joins TRBV9 to TRBJ1-1; D may be TRBD1 (5 bases). This CDR3 contains 13 residues. With 2 bases removed from V and 7 bases from J, the gap between germline ends came to 12 bases. Germline V lookup: CDR1 SGDLS, CDR2 YYNGEE. The CDR3 here is CASSVEQDSEAFF. In DNA, the CDR3 is TGTGCCAGCAGCGTTGAACAAGACAGTGAAGCTTTCTTT.

The rearrangement joins TRBV5-1 to TRBJ1-4; 7 positions match TRBD1. The CDR3 loop spans 14 amino acids. With V trimmed by 4 bases and J by 7 bases, 7 bases remained unmatched. CDR1 is SGHRS, CDR2 YFSETQ, per germline. The CDR3 sequence is CASSQTGSSEKLFF. CDR3 in DNA: TGCGCCAGCAGCCAGACAGGGTCCAGTGAAAAACTGTTTTTT.

This clone has only one observation. At the DNA level, this CDR3 is encoded by other sequences in the same sample as well. The V gene is TRBV27, the J gene TRBJ2-7; TRBD2 agrees at 9 bases. The germline CDR1 and CDR2 sequences are MNHEY and SMNVEV (reference sequence). The CDR3 spans 15 residues. V gave up 2 bases and J gave up 2 bases; unmatched junction bases: 4. The CDR3 coding sequence is TGTGCCAGCAGTTTAAGGGGCGGGGGGGCCTACGAGCAGTACTTC. It specifies CASSLRGGGAYEQYF.

The chain uses TRBV29-1 and TRBJ1-1; no clear D gene. The CDR3 contains 13 residues. The germline V gene encodes CDR1 SQVTM and CDR2 ANQGSEA. V dropped 4 bases and J dropped 0 bases, with 9 bases sitting between them. CDR3 nucleotides: TGCAGCGTTGTTCGGCGGTTGAACACTGAAGCTTTCTTT. Protein product: CSVVRRLNTEAFF.

The V call is TRBV2, the J call TRBJ1-1, with D possibly matching TRBD1 (5 bases). Germline V gene data show CDR1 as SNHLY and CDR2 as FYNNEI. The V and J ends lost 2 bases and 4 bases respectively, with 11 bases between them. CDR3 length: 14 residues. The CDR3 DNA reads as TGTGCCAGCAGTGAAAGGGGATTCAGCACTGAAGCTTTCTTT. This codes for CASSERGFSTEAFF. Supplemented by reference TRBV2 and TRBJ1-1, the full variable domain reads EPEVTQTPSHQVTQMGQEVILRCVPISNHLYFYWYRQILGQKVEFLVSFYNNEISEKSEIFDDQFSVERPDGSNFTLKIRSTKLEDSAMYFCASSERGFSTEAFFGQGTRLTVV.

This clone was detected once. V is TRBV2 and J is TRBJ2-7; 9 nucleotides align to TRBD2. The CDR3 extends over 14 amino acids. V shed 7 bases, J shed 4 bases, and the junction held 8 bases outside the gene matches. Germline lookup yields CDR1 SNHLY and CDR2 FYNNEI. In nucleotides, the CDR3 is TGTGCCAGCAAGGGGGCTAGCGGGGTTTACGAGCAGTACTTC. This translates into CASKGASGVYEQYF.

This sequence joins TRBV6-1 and TRBJ2-3, with 7 bases that match TRBD2. The germline V gene has CDR1 MNHNS and CDR2 SASEGT. The CDR3 is made up of 15 amino acids. After removal of 6 bases from V and 2 bases from J, the junction contained 8 bases not matched to a gene. This chain's CDR3 is CASRERGHPTDTQYF. The CDR3 DNA is TGTGCCAGCAGAGAGCGGGGCCACCCCACAGATACGCAGTATTTT.

The chain is built from TRBV28 and TRBJ2-2, with D perhaps matching TRBD2 (5 bases). The length of the CDR3 is 15 residues. Deletions cut 8 bases from V and 6 bases from J, with 19 bases between. Germline-derived CDR1 and CDR2 are MDHEN and SYDVKM. The CDR3 nucleotides read TGTGCCAGCTTGCGAAGACCGGGGATCGCCGGGGAGCTGTTTTTT. Translating gives CASLRRPGIAGELFF. Complete variable domain (other parts from reference TRBV28 and TRBJ2-2): DVKVTQSSRYLVKRTGEKVFLECVQDMDHENMFWYRQDPGLGLRLIYFSYDVKMKEKGDIPEGYSVSREKKERFSLILESASTNQTSMYLCASLRRPGIAGELFFGEGSRLTVL.

J is TRBJ2-1 and V is TRBV10-2; no reliable D call. The V end lost 2 bases, the J end lost 7 bases, and 9 bases lay between the germline ends. Germline CDR1 is WSHSY and CDR2 is SAAADI. CDR3 length equals 13 residues. This CDR3 is CASSETQLNEQFF. The DNA of the CDR3 is TGCGCCAGCAGTGAGACCCAGTTAAATGAGCAGTTCTTC.

The chain links TRBV7-9 to TRBJ2-2; 11 nucleotides agree with TRBD2. CDR1 is SEHNR and CDR2 is FQNEAQ in the germline V gene (reference sequence). CDR3 length equals 15 residues. V dropped 5 bases and J dropped 9; count of bases not matched to a gene: 8. This chain's CDR3 is CASSPTSGGIRELFF. The CDR3 DNA reads as TGTGCCAGCAGCCCCACTAGCGGGGGTATCCGGGAGCTGTTTTTT.

This chain's CDR3 is CASSQDGAGDQPQHF. CDR3 DNA: TGCGCCAGCAGCCAAGATGGGGCAGGGGATCAGCCCCAGCATTTT. This chain connects TRBV4-3 to TRBJ1-5, with D tentatively TRBD1 (6 bases). Per the germline V gene, CDR1 is LGHNA and CDR2 is YSLEER. Trimming took off 0 bases at V and 5 bases at J, with 11 bases between the two ends. The CDR3 length is 15 residues.